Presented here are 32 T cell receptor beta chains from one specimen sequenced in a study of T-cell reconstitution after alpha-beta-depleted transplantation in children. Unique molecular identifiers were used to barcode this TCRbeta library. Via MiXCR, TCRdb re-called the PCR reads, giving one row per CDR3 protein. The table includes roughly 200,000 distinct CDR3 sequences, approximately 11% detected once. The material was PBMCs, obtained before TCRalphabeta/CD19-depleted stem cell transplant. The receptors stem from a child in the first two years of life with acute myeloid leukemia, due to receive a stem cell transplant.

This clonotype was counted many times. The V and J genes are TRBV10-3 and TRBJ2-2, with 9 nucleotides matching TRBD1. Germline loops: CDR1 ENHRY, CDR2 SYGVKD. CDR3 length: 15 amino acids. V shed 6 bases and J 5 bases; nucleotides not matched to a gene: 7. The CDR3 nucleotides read TGTGCCATCAGAGCCGGGACAGGGCGAACCGGGGAGCTGTTTTTT. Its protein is CAIRAGTGRTGELFF.

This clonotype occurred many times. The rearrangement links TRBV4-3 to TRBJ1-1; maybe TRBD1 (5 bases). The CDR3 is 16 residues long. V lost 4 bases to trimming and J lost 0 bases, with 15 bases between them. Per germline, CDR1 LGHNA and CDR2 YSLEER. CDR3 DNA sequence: TGCGCCAGCAGCCGACTCATTGCAGGGTTGAACACTGAAGCTTTCTTT. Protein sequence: CASSRLIAGLNTEAFF.

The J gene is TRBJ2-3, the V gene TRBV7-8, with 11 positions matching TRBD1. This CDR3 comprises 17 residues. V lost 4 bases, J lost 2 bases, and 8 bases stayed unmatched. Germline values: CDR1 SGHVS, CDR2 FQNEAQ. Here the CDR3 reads CASSWTGGSTSTDTQYF. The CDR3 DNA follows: TGTGCCAGCAGCTGGACAGGGGGCTCAACATCCACAGATACGCAGTATTTT. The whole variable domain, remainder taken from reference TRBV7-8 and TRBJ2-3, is GAGVSQSPRYKVAKRGQDVALRCDPISGHVSLFWYQQALGQGPEFLTYFQNEAQLDKSGLPSDRFFAERPEGSVSTLKIQRTQQEDSAVYLCASSWTGGSTSTDTQYFGPGTRLTVL.

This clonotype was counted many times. The CDR3 DNA follows: TGCGCCAGCAGCCAAGAGGCTGGCCCCAATTCACCCCTCCACTTT. Amino acid sequence: CASSQEAGPNSPLHF. This chain joins TRBV4-3 and TRBJ1-6; D not certain. Looked up from germline, CDR1 is LGHNA and CDR2 is YSLEER. The ends were cut back, 0 bases at V and 7 bases at J, with 10 bases in the middle. This CDR3 comprises 15 residues.

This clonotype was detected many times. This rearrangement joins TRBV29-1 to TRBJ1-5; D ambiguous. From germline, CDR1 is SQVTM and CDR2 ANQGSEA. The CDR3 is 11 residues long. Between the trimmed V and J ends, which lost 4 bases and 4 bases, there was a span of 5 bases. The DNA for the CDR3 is TGCAGCGTTGGAGTTAATCAGCCCCAGCATTTT. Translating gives CSVGVNQPQHF.

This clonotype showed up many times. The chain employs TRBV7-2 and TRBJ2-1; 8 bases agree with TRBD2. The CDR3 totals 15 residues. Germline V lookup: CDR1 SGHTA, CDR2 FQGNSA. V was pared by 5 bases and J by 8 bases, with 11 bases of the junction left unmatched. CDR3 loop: CASSRATSGWDEQFF. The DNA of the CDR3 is TGTGCCAGCAGCCGTGCCACTAGCGGATGGGATGAGCAGTTCTTC.

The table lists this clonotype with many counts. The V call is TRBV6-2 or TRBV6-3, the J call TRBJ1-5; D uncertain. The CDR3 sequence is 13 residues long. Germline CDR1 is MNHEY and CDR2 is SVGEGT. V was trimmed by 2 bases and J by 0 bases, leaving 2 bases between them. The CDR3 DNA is TGTGCCAGCAGTTACGTTAGCAATCAGCCCCAGCATTTT. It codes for CASSYVSNQPQHF.

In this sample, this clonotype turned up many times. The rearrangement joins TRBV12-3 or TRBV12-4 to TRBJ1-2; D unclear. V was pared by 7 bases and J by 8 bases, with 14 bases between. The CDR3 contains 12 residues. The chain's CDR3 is CASTSLTSGYTF. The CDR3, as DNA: TGTGCCAGCACAAGCCTTACTTCGGGCTACACCTTC.

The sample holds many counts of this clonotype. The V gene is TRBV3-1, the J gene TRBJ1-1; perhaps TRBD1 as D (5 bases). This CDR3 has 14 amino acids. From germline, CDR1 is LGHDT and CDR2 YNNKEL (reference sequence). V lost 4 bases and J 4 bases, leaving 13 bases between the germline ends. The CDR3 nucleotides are TGTGCCAGCAGCCCATTTACGGGGGGCACTGAAGCTTTCTTT. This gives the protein CASSPFTGGTEAFF.

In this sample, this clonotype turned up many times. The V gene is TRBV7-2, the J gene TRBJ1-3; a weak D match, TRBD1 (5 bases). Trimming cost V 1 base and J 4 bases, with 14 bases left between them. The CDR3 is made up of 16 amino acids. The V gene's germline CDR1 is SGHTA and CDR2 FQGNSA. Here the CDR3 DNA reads TGTGCCAGCAGCTTAGTTCCGGCTGGGGCGGGAAACACCATATATTTT. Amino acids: CASSLVPAGAGNTIYF.

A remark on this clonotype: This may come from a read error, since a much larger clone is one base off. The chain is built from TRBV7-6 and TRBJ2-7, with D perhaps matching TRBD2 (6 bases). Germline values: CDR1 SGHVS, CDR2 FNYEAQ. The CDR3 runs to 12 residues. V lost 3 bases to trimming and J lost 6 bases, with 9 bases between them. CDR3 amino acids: CASSFNGGEQYF. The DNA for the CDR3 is TGTGCCAGCAGCTTCAACGGGGGCGAGCAGTACTTC.

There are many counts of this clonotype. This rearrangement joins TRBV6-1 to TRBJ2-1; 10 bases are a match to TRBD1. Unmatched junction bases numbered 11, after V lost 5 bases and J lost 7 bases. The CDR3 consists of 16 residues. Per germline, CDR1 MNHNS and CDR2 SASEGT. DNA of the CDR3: TGTGCCAGCAGTCAGCTCCGACAGGGGGCTGGGAATGAGCAGTTCTTC. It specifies CASSQLRQGAGNEQFF.

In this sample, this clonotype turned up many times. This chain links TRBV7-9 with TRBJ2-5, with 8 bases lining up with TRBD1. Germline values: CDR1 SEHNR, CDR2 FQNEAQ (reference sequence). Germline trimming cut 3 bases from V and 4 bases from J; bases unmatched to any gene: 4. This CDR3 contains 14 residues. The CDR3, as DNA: TGTGCCAGCAGCTTCGGACAGGGAAGAGAGACCCAGTACTTC. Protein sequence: CASSFGQGRETQYF.

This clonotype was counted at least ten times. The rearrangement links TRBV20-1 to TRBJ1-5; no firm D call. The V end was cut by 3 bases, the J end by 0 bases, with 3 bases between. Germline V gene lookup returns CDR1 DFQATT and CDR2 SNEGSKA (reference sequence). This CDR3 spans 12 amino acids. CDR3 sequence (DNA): TGCAGTGCTAGGCATAGCAATCAGCCCCAGCATTTT. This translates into CSARHSNQPQHF.

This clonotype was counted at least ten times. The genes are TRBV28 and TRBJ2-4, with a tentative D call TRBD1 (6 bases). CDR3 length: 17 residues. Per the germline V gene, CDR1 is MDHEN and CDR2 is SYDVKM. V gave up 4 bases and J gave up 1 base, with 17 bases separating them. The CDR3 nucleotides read TGTGCCAGCAGTTACCAGGGGTGGAGTGAGGCCAAAAACATTCAGTACTTC. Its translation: CASSYQGWSEAKNIQYF.

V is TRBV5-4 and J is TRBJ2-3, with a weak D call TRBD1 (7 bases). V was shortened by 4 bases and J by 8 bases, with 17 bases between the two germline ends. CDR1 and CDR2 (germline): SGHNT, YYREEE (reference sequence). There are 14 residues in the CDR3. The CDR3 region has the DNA TGTGCCAGCAGCCGCGGGACAGCCATCCGTACGCAGTATTTT. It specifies CASSRGTAIRTQYF.

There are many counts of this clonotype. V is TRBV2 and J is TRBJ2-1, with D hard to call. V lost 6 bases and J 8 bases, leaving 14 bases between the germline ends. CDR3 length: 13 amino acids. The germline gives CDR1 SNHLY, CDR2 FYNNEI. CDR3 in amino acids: CASSVLATDEQFF. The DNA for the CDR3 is TGTGCCAGCAGCGTACTGGCTACGGATGAGCAGTTCTTC.

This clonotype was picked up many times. CDR3 in amino acids: CASSQNRGYEKLFF. CDR3 nucleotides: TGTGCCAGCAGCCAAAACCGAGGATACGAAAAACTGTTTTTT. The chain joins TRBV3-2 to TRBJ1-4. TRBV3-2 is listed as a pseudogene. This CDR3 region has 14 residues.

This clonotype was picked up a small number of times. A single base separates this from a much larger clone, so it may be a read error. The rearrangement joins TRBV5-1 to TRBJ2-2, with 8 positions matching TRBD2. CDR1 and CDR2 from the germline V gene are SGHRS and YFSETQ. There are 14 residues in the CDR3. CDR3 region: CARSSGGAGGELFF. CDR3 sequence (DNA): TGCGCCAGGAGCTCCGGGGGGGCCGGCGGGGAGCTGTTTTTT. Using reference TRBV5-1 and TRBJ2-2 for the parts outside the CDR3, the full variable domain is KAGVTQTPRYLIKTRGQQVTLSCSPISGHRSVSWYQQTPGQGLQFLFEYFSETQRNKGNFPGRFSGRQFSNSRSEMNVSTLELGDSALYLCARSSGGAGGELFFGEGSRLTVL.

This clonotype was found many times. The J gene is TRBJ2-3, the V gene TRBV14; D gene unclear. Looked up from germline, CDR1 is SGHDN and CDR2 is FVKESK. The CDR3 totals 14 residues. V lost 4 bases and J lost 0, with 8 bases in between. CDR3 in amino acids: CASSPRLSTDTQYF. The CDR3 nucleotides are TGTGCCAGCAGCCCGAGGTTAAGCACAGATACGCAGTATTTT.

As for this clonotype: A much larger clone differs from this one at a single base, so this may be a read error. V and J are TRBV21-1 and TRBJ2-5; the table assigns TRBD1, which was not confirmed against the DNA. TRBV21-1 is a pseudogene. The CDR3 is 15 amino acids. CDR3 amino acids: CASSVTPLSQEAQYF. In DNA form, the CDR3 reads TGTGCCAGCAGCGTCACCCCACTGTCGCAAGAGGCCCAGTACTTC.

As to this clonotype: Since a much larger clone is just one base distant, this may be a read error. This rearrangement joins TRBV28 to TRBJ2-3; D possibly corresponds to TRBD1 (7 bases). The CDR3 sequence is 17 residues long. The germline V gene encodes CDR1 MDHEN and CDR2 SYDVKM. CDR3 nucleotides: TGTGCCAGCAGTTCCAACAGGGGAACCACTAGCACAGAGACGCAGTATTTT. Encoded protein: CASSSNRGTTSTETQYF.

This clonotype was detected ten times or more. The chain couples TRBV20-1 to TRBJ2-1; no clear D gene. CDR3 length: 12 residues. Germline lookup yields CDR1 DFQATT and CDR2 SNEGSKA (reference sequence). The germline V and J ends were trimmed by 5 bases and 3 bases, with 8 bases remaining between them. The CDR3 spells CSASLYYNEQFF. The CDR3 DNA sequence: TGCAGTGCTTCCCTTTACTACAATGAGCAGTTCTTC.

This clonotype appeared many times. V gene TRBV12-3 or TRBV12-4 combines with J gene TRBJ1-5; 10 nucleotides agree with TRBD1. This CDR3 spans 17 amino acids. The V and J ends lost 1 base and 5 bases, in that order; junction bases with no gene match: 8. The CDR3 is CASSLDWDRGSHQPQHF. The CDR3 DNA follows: TGTGCCAGCAGTTTAGATTGGGACAGGGGATCCCATCAGCCCCAGCATTTT.

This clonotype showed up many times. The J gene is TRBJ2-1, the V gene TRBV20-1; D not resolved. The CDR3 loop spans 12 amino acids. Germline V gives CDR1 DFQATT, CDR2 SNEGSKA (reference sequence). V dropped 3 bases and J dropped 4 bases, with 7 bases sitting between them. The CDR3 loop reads CSASRGYNEQFF. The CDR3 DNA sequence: TGCAGTGCTAGTCGTGGTTACAATGAGCAGTTCTTC.

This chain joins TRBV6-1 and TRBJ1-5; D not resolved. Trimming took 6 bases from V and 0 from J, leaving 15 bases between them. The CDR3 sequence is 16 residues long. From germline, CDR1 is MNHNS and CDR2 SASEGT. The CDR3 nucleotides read TGTGCCAGCAGCCCGTCCGGGAGCTATAGCAATCAGCCCCAGCATTTT. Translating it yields CASSPSGSYSNQPQHF.

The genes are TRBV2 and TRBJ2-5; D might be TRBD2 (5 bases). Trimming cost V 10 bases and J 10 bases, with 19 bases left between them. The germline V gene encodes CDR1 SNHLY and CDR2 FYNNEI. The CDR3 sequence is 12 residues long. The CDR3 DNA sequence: TGTGCCACCAAACCTCAGGACTCGATCCAGTACTTC. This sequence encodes CATKPQDSIQYF.

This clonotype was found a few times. CDR3 sequence: CASSLLGVDTQYF. CDR3 DNA: TGTGCCAGCAGCTTATTGGGGGTGGATACGCAGTATTTT. The J gene is TRBJ2-3, the V gene TRBV13; either TRBD1 or TRBD2 may fit D (5 bases each). The CDR3 runs to 13 residues. Germline loops: CDR1 PRHDT, CDR2 FYEKMQ (reference sequence). V was pared by 2 bases and J by 6 bases, with 9 bases between.

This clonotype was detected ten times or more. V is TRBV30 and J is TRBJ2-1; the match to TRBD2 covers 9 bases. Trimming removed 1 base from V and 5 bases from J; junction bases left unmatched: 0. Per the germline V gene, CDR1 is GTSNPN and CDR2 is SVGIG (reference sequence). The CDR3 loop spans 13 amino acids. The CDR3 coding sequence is TGTGCCTGGAGTGGACTAGCGGACAATGAGCAGTTCTTC. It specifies CAWSGLADNEQFF.

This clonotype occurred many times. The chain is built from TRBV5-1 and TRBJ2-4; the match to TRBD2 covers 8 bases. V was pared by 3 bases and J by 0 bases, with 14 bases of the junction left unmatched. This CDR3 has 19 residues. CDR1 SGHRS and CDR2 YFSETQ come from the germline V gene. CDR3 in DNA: TGCGCCAGCAGCTCCGGACTAGCTCCAGTTGGGAGAGCCAAAAACATTCAGTACTTC. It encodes CASSSGLAPVGRAKNIQYF.

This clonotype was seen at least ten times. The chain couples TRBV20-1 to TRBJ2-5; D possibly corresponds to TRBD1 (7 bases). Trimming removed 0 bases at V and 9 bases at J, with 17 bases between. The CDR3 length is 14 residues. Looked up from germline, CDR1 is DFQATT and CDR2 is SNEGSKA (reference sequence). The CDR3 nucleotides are TGCAGTGCTAGAGATTCTGCCAGGGGGGTGTCCCAGTACTTC. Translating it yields CSARDSARGVSQYF.

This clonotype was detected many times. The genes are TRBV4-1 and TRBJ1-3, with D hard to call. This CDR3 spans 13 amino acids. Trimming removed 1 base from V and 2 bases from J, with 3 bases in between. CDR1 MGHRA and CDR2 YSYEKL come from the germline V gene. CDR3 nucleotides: TGCGCCAGCAGCCAAGTGACTGGAAACACCATATATTTT. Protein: CASSQVTGNTIYF.